This T cell receptor (beta chain) was profiled in a study of CD8 T cells in Susac syndrome. This CDR3 spans 16 amino acids. Germline assignment: CDR1 SGHAT and CDR2 FQNNGV. Germline trimming cut 6 bases from V and 9 bases from J; bases unmatched to any gene: 11. RNA totalling 0.5 to 1 ug underwent reverse transcription with random hexamers. MiXCR, applied by TCRdb to the immunoSEQ multiplex PCR reads, yields one record per CDR3 protein. Among 120,000 or so distinct CDR3 sequences, approximately 96% were seen once, and the ten largest hold roughly 0.14%. The rearrangement links TRBV11-2 to TRBJ2-1, with 13 bases aligning to TRBD2. The clonotype was recovered from a human donor with Susac syndrome. The sequencing input was CD4+ T cells from PBMCs. CDR3 sequence: CASRNAGTSGNSEQFF. The CDR3 nucleotides are TGTGCCAGCAGAAATGCCGGGACTAGCGGGAACAGTGAGCAGTTCTTC.